These 24 T cell receptor beta chains came from one sample sequenced in a study of T cell repertoires in cytomegalovirus infection. TCRdb recomputed calls from the reads with MiXCR, one row per CDR3 protein. The sample carries 200,000 to 300,000 distinct CDR3 sequences, 6% to 8% recorded once. Sequences were obtained from PBMCs. The receptors here all came from a human donor in good health (CMV status not recorded). Some clones in this sample may be carry-over from other donors' samples.

In this sample, this clonotype turned up a few times. The chain employs TRBV14 and TRBJ2-7; D remains ambiguous. V was trimmed by 3 bases and J by 5 bases, leaving 5 bases between them. Germline CDR1 reads SGHDN; CDR2 reads FVKESK. The CDR3 is 11 amino acids. The CDR3 nucleotides read TGTGCCAGCAGCCATTCCCACGAGCAGTACTTC. Protein sequence: CASSHSHEQYF. Filled out from reference TRBV14 and TRBJ2-7, the complete variable domain reads EAGVTQFPSHSVIEKGQTVTLRCDPISGHDNLYWYRRVMGKEIKFLLHFVKESKQDESGMPNNRFLAERTGGTYSTLKVQPAELEDSGVYFCASSHSHEQYFGPGTRLTVT.

This clonotype was seen repeatedly, ten times or more. V gene TRBV6-1 combines with J gene TRBJ1-4, with TRBD1 identical over 9 bases. Germline loops: CDR1 MNHNS, CDR2 SASEGT. Unmatched junction bases numbered 6, after V lost 5 bases and J lost 8 bases. This CDR3 is 14 amino acids long. The CDR3 here is CASSSGDRAEKLFF. The CDR3, as DNA: TGTGCCAGCAGTTCCGGGGACAGGGCCGAAAAACTGTTTTTT.

Many counts were recorded for this clonotype. The rearrangement joins TRBV9 to TRBJ2-7; possibly TRBD2 for D (5 bases). Trimming left V 0 bases short and J 0 bases short, with 7 bases between. CDR3 length: 14 amino acids. Looked up from germline, CDR1 is SGDLS and CDR2 is YYNGEE. The CDR3 nucleotides read TGTGCCAGCAGCGTAGGGGAGTCCTCCTACGAGCAGTACTTC. Translating gives CASSVGESSYEQYF.

This clonotype was observed many times. The rearrangement joins TRBV6-1 to TRBJ2-3, with 7 bases that match TRBD2. V gave up 10 bases and J gave up 1 base; unmatched junction bases: 8. Germline CDR1 reads MNHNS; CDR2 reads SASEGT. The CDR3 loop spans 14 amino acids. The CDR3 sequence is CATKERGGTDTQYF. The CDR3 DNA is TGTGCCACCAAAGAGCGGGGTGGCACAGATACGCAGTATTTT.

This clonotype occurred many times. The chain has TRBV30 and TRBJ2-7; maybe TRBD1 (6 bases). V was cut by 3 bases and J by 3 bases, with 6 bases left in between. The CDR3 covers 11 residues. CDR1 is GTSNPN and CDR2 is SVGIG in the germline V gene (reference sequence). This chain's CDR3 is CAWRTGYEQYF. The CDR3 DNA is TGTGCCTGGAGGACAGGCTACGAGCAGTACTTC.

This clonotype showed up many times. The chain is built from TRBV6-2 or TRBV6-3 and TRBJ1-5; D is perhaps TRBD1 (5 bases). Germline V lookup: CDR1 MNHEY, CDR2 SVGEGT. The CDR3 length is 17 residues. Trimming cost V 4 bases and J 2 bases, with 18 bases left between them. The CDR3 nucleotides read TGTGCCAGCAGTTGGCCCGTGGGGGTTGGAGGCAATCAGCCCCAGCATTTT. Its translation is CASSWPVGVGGNQPQHF.

This clonotype was observed at least ten times. This chain uses TRBV6-2 or TRBV6-3 with TRBJ1-2, with 8 positions matching TRBD1. The V gene's germline CDR1 is MNHEY and CDR2 SVGEGT. This CDR3 has 17 amino acids. V was clipped by 2 bases and J by 4 bases; unmatched bases: 12. The CDR3 spells CASSYGSGGEGGYGYTF. CDR3 nucleotides: TGTGCCAGCAGTTACGGATCAGGGGGCGAAGGAGGCTATGGCTACACCTTC.

This clonotype was counted many times. This sequence joins TRBV5-1 and TRBJ2-7; tentatively, D is TRBD1 (8 bases). Trimming stripped 4 bases from V and 5 bases from J, with 16 bases between. This CDR3 contains 14 residues. Germline-derived CDR1 and CDR2 are SGHRS and YFSETQ. In nucleotides, the CDR3 is TGCGCCAGCAGCCCCGGACAGGGAGGGGACGAGCAGTACTTC. This encodes CASSPGQGGDEQYF. The full variable domain, in which reference TRBV5-1 and TRBJ2-7 provide the parts outside the CDR3, is KAGVTQTPRYLIKTRGQQVTLSCSPISGHRSVSWYQQTPGQGLQFLFEYFSETQRNKGNFPGRFSGRQFSNSRSEMNVSTLELGDSALYLCASSPGQGGDEQYFGPGTRLTVT.

This clonotype was detected many times. The V and J genes are TRBV7-2 and TRBJ2-5, with 7 positions matching TRBD2. The CDR3 has 13 amino acids. V shed 1 base, J shed 6 bases, and the junction held 2 bases outside the gene matches. Germline lookup yields CDR1 SGHTA and CDR2 FQGNSA. In DNA, the CDR3 is TGTGCCAGCAGCTTAGGCGGGGGACAGACCCAGTACTTC. Protein: CASSLGGGQTQYF.

This clonotype was recorded at least ten times. The chain uses TRBV2 and TRBJ1-1; the D is unclear. The CDR3 spans 13 residues. CDR1 and CDR2 (germline): SNHLY, FYNNEI. V shed 5 bases and J shed 4 bases, with 11 bases lying between them. The CDR3: CASSYGEGTEAFF. Written as DNA, the CDR3 is TGTGCCAGCAGTTATGGAGAAGGCACTGAAGCTTTCTTT.

This clonotype appeared many times. The V gene is TRBV7-2, the J gene TRBJ1-2; D unclear. This CDR3 contains 12 residues. Trimming pared 5 bases from V and 0 bases from J, leaving 4 bases between. In germline, CDR1 is SGHTA, CDR2 FQGNSA. CDR3 protein: CASSDTNYGYTF. The CDR3 DNA reads TGTGCCAGCAGCGACACTAACTATGGCTACACCTTC.

This clonotype was seen at least ten times. The V gene is TRBV7-2, the J gene TRBJ1-5, with 7 bases aligning to TRBD1. The CDR3 has 17 amino acids. CDR1 and CDR2 from the germline V gene are SGHTA and FQGNSA. The V segment lost 4 bases and the J segment 4 bases; nucleotides outside the gene matches: 13. In DNA, the CDR3 is TGTGCCAGCAGCTCCCTTCCGACAGGGTTAGGGAATCAGCCCCAGCATTTT. It codes for CASSSLPTGLGNQPQHF.

There are many counts of this clonotype. The chain links TRBV20-1 to TRBJ2-2; D may be TRBD2 (6 bases). The V end was cut by 3 bases, the J end by 1 base, with 12 bases between. The CDR3 loop spans 15 amino acids. From germline, CDR1 is DFQATT and CDR2 SNEGSKA (reference sequence). The CDR3 sequence: CSASQAGGNTGELFF. DNA for the CDR3: TGCAGTGCTAGTCAGGCCGGGGGGAACACCGGGGAGCTGTTTTTT.

This clonotype was counted many times. The chain combines TRBV7-2 with TRBJ1-1; possibly TRBD1 for D (5 bases). Between the trimmed V and J ends, which lost 8 bases and 2 bases, there was a span of 15 bases. The germline gives CDR1 SGHTA, CDR2 FQGNSA. The CDR3 contains 14 residues. DNA of the CDR3: TGTGCCAGCTCCCGTCAGAGGGGAAACACTGAAGCTTTCTTT. Amino acids: CASSRQRGNTEAFF. Using reference TRBV7-2 and TRBJ1-1 for the parts outside the CDR3, the full variable domain is GAGVSQSPSNKVTEKGKDVELRCDPISGHTALYWYRQSLGQGLEFLIYFQGNSAPDKSGLPSDRFSAERTGGSVSTLTIQRTQQEDSAVYLCASSRQRGNTEAFFGQGTRLTVV.

The chain carries TRBV28 and TRBJ2-1; TRBD1 agrees at 7 bases. Germline V gene data show CDR1 as MDHEN and CDR2 as SYDVKM. The length of the CDR3 is 16 residues. J lost 0 bases, V lost 4 bases, and 6 bases had no gene match. In nucleotides, the CDR3 is TGTGCCAGCAGTTCTACAGGGGCTAGCTCCTACAATGAGCAGTTCTTC. Its translation is CASSSTGASSYNEQFF. Complete variable domain (other parts from reference TRBV28 and TRBJ2-1): DVKVTQSSRYLVKRTGEKVFLECVQDMDHENMFWYRQDPGLGLRLIYFSYDVKMKEKGDIPEGYSVSREKKERFSLILESASTNQTSMYLCASSSTGASSYNEQFFGPGTRLTVL.

This clonotype occurred a few times. J is TRBJ2-5 and V is TRBV29-1; 7 bases are shared with TRBD1. V was pared by 5 bases and J by 5 bases, with 8 bases of the junction left unmatched. This CDR3 has 13 residues. Germline-derived CDR1 and CDR2 are SQVTM and ANQGSEA. CDR3 nucleotides: TGCAGCGTTATTAGGGGGCTCGCGGAGACCCAGTACTTC. It specifies CSVIRGLAETQYF.

This clonotype was seen ten or more times. The chain carries TRBV6-2 or TRBV6-3 and TRBJ2-5; D not certain. Deletions cut 2 bases from V and 4 bases from J, with 17 bases between. The V gene's germline CDR1 is MNHEY and CDR2 SVGEGT. This CDR3 spans 16 amino acids. The CDR3 here is CASSYEDATWAETQYF. The CDR3 DNA sequence: TGTGCCAGCAGTTACGAGGACGCAACTTGGGCAGAGACCCAGTACTTC.

The sample holds many counts of this clonotype. The rearrangement uses TRBV7-9 and TRBJ2-5; TRBD2 aligns across 11 bases. With V trimmed by 5 bases and J by 3 bases, 8 bases remained unmatched. Germline V gene data show CDR1 as SEHNR and CDR2 as FQNEAQ (reference sequence). This CDR3 comprises 16 residues. Here the CDR3 DNA reads TGTGCCAGCAGCAGCGGGACTAGCGGCAATGAAGAGACCCAGTACTTC. Protein: CASSSGTSGNEETQYF. The whole variable domain, filled in from reference TRBV7-9 and TRBJ2-5, reads DTGVSQNPRHKITKRGQNVTFRCDPISEHNRLYWYRQTLGQGPEFLTYFQNEAQLEKSRLLSDRFSAERPKGSFSTLEIQRTEQGDSAMYLCASSSGTSGNEETQYFGPGTRLLVL.

This clonotype was seen ten or more times. This chain connects TRBV7-8 to TRBJ2-3; D gene unclear. CDR3 length: 15 amino acids. The V and J ends lost 4 bases and 0 bases respectively, with 11 bases between them. Germline CDR1 SGHVS, CDR2 FQNEAQ. The CDR3: CASSSTLSSTDTQYF. The CDR3 DNA reads TGTGCCAGCAGCTCGACCCTTAGTAGCACAGATACGCAGTATTTT.

This clonotype has a count of ten or more. The chain combines TRBV5-6 with TRBJ1-2; 9 nucleotides line up with TRBD1. Germline loops: CDR1 SGHDT, CDR2 YYEEEE. The V and J ends lost 2 bases and 4 bases, in that order; junction bases with no gene match: 6. This CDR3 has 15 residues. CDR3 region: CASSFWDRDSYGYTF. DNA of the CDR3: TGTGCCAGCAGCTTCTGGGACAGGGACTCCTATGGCTACACCTTC.

This clonotype was recorded many times. V and J are TRBV29-1 and TRBJ1-3; no definite D call. The CDR3 runs 11 residues. Per germline, CDR1 SQVTM and CDR2 ANQGSEA. Trimming pared 8 bases from V and 4 bases from J, leaving 9 bases between. This CDR3 reads CSSLGGNTIYF. The CDR3 DNA is TGCAGCAGCCTAGGGGGAAACACCATATATTTT.

The chain combines TRBV6-5 with TRBJ2-2; 9 nucleotides agree with TRBD1. Germline CDR1 MNHEY, CDR2 SVGAGI. The CDR3 loop spans 15 amino acids. The ends lost 0 bases at V and 5 bases at J; junction bases unmatched: 1. Here the CDR3 reads CASSYSGQGTGELFF. CDR3 DNA: TGTGCCAGCAGTTACTCGGGACAGGGTACCGGGGAGCTGTTTTTT.

This clonotype has at least ten counts. The CDR3 DNA reads as TGTGCCAGCAGTTTAACTGCTGAAGCTTTCTTT. Translating it yields CASSLTAEAFF. The chain uses TRBV28 and TRBJ1-1; D remains ambiguous. CDR3 length equals 11 residues. Germline CDR1 MDHEN, CDR2 SYDVKM. V lost 2 bases to trimming and J lost 6 bases, with 4 bases between them.

Only a few counts were recorded for this clonotype. V is TRBV28 and J is TRBJ1-1; D is unresolved. V was cut by 3 bases and J by 0 bases, with 11 bases left in between. CDR1 is MDHEN, CDR2 SYDVKM, per germline. This CDR3 is 15 amino acids long. For the CDR3, the DNA is TGTGCCAGCAGTTTCCTCGGGAGGTTGAACACTGAAGCTTTCTTT. Translated, it gives CASSFLGRLNTEAFF.